This entry concerns a single T cell receptor beta chain. The antigen this receptor binds is unknown. No quality values exist for individual bases; no much larger clone is one base distant. The data were obtained in a study of cytomegalovirus exposure and HLA in healthy donors (dated by TCRdb to the late 2010s). About the study as a whole: In an earlier analysis of roughly 590 of the donors, about 270 Gb of sequence data and 100 million or so unique TCR beta sequences from approximately 180 million T cells were reported. Both class I and class II loci were covered by HLA typing, at four-digit resolution. A later analysis re-examined previously published TCR beta repertoires from just over 650 donors and added high-resolution HLA genotyping to investigate patterns of TCR occurrence. The later analysis used no new phenotypic data to find candidate immune exposures, relying instead on TCR beta sequences and their occurrence across donors. The study profiled the T cell repertoires of hundreds of subjects by immunosequencing and related them to cytomegalovirus serostatus. All discovery cohort repertoires had been generated using a single sequencing platform. Typing coverage varied by locus: 629-630 donors for A, B, C, DRB1 and DQB1; about 520 for DQA1; over 600 for DPA1; fewer than 480 for DPB1. An earlier analysis of 587 of the donors applied high-throughput TCR beta sequencing to assess whether each TCR beta V gene segment acted as functional or pseudogenic. Approximately 300 gigabases of sequencing data and approximately 91 million unique TCR sequences made up an early release that covered several hundred HLA-typed donors. Several DR-DQ haplotypes were treated as single units for association and clustering because of strong linkage in the cohort. High-throughput TCR immunosequencing, statistical association of individual TCRs with disease status, and machine learning were combined to predict cytomegalovirus infection status. A later genetic analysis took genome-wide SNP genotypes for about 55% of the roughly 700 donors and used that subset as a discovery cohort. The genetic ancestry cluster associated with self-reported Caucasian donors included 80% to 90% of the 398 genotyped donors. In addition to the first cohort of 666 subjects, a separate validation cohort of 130 or so different subjects was used. The study aimed to test whether signatures of past pathogen exposure could be identified by cataloging public T cell receptors. Among some 410 genotyped donors of the cohort, an average of 235,054 unique TCR beta nucleotide sequences were sequenced per donor, roughly 20% of them non-productive. Donor age, sex, ethnicity and CMV serostatus were compiled together with the repertoire data.

The cohort comprised some 730 healthy bone marrow donors. All cohort members were sampled while nominally healthy, although unrecorded immune exposures were likely present. The donor tested CMV seronegative and was one of the 352 seronegative cohort members. A peripheral blood sample was provided by each donor, and peripheral blood mononuclear cells were used for TCR beta sequencing. The Qiagen DNeasy Blood Extraction Kit was used to extract genomic DNA from the blood cell samples. Results and caveats for the whole study, not just this receptor: The study gave a list of 150 to 200 TCR beta chains associated with cytomegalovirus. A later analysis found that HLA-associated TCR beta chains were more clonally expanded and had lower generation probabilities than equally common non-associated chains. The sequencing pipeline was judged likely to have produced a cluster of highly shared sequence variants as a technical artifact. The authors suggested that the approach could potentially be extended to other disease states and immunological phenotypes. The classifier was reported to diagnose cytomegalovirus status with high specificity and sensitivity in both the original and validation cohorts. According to a later analysis, most CMV-associated TCR beta chains appeared to be HLA-restricted, and the HLA associations seemed to be driven largely by CMV exposure. V-gene and J-gene trimming of TCR beta chains was associated with a missense DCLRE1C variant in a later genetic analysis, and the association was replicated in an independent cohort. A further reported finding was that TCR beta sequences accurately predicted the HLA-A and HLA-B alleles for most subjects in the first cohort. Linkage disequilibrium might explain the correlated functional status among segregating V segments, but an unknown experimental factor could not be excluded. In an earlier analysis of under 600 of the donors, most TCR beta V segments were observed in productive rearrangements about 87% or about 30% of the time, broadly matching IMGT annotations. Specific HLA alleles were associated with roughly 17,000 TCR beta sequences at a false discovery rate of 0.05 in a later analysis. In a later genetic analysis, fewer N-insertions in productive TCRs were reported among donors in an Asian-associated ancestry cluster than the 666-donor mean. Presence/absence analyses assumed roughly uniform sequencing depth across donors, an assumption that may not hold. In a later analysis, the rate of TCR association differed among HLA loci, with DRB1 alleles having the most associated TCRs and HLA-C alleles having the fewest. When HLA alleles, especially DR and DQ, strongly co-occurred, attributing TCR associations to individual alleles was difficult. CMV serostatus was the only immune exposure information available for the cohort. Some IMGT-functional V segments, including TRBV6-2 and TRBV6-3, could not be told apart with the 87-base-pair reads, so those segments were excluded. Because some donors lacked HLA typing at each locus, the association tests relied only on the typed subset. Across donors, most TCR sequences were observed very rarely, whereas some public TCRs were present in many individuals. Because counts were too low, approximately 18 rarely observed V segments, including chromosome 9 orphons, were excluded from the earlier analysis of fewer than 650 of the donors. A later analysis reported that several top co-occurrence clusters appeared linked to parvovirus B19, influenza, CMV and Epstein-Barr virus. In this cohort, only TCR beta chains were sequenced, and detectable features were limited by the absence of alpha or paired-chain data. A few of the identified cytomegalovirus-associated TCR beta chains were confirmed in vitro to be specific for cytomegalovirus antigens.

Libraries were constructed by the immunoSEQ multiplex PCR assay. The multiplex PCR relied on a mix of 60 forward primers for TCR Vbeta segments and 13 reverse primers for TCR Jbeta segments. The CDR3 region of rearranged TCR beta genes was amplified from genomic DNA with a multiplex PCR assay. Amplified TCR beta libraries were sequenced as 87-base-pair reads on the Illumina HiSeq System. Regarding the original processing steps: Across the 500 to 750 repertoires, a later analysis counted 75 million to 90 million unique TCR beta chains, some 11 million of which were shared by at least two donors. A nearest-neighbor algorithm error-corrected the raw reads and collapsed the reads into unique sequences, merging closely related sequences to remove PCR and sequencing errors. To assign V, D and J gene segments, CDR3 sequences were aligned to IMGT reference sequences. For a sequence to be retained, a match of at least six nucleotides to both a V gene segment and a J gene segment was required. Rearrangements were classified as productive when the CDR3 lacked stop codons and remained in frame with V and J, and all other rearrangements were classified as non-productive. Following IMGT convention, CDR3 was defined as the stretch from the second conserved V-encoded cysteine up to the conserved J-encoded phenylalanine. In an earlier analysis of just under 600 of the donors, sequences lacking an unambiguous match to a single V gene segment were excluded. In an earlier analysis of about 590 of the donors, a V segment was called functional when productive rearrangements were above 56.7%, and segregating when the standard deviation between donors exceeded 5%. A statistical classification framework was built for diagnosing cytomegalovirus status from the catalog of TCR beta chain sequences. A later analysis assigned V and J genes by comparing TCR nucleotide sequences with IMGT/GENE-DB human TR gene sequences. Using the TCRdist pipeline, a later analysis assigned CDR3 sequences along with most-parsimonious VDJ recombination scenarios. A later analysis defined each TCR beta chain by its CDR3 amino acid sequence plus V-gene family, and excluded reads lacking a unique V-gene family. A later analysis removed 592 highly shared, low-generation-probability nucleotide sequences to deal with suspected cross-contamination and a sequencing artifact. A later analysis calculated a clonal expansion index for each public chain from normalized within-repertoire ranks of inferred template counts. In a later analysis, generation probabilities were computed using a VDJ recombination model fitted to out-of-frame rearrangements, and the results were checked against IGoR. In a later analysis, TCR-TCR, TCR-HLA and TCR-CMV co-occurrence was scored with hypergeometric tests, and a repertoire-size bias correction was applied to TCR pairs. In a later analysis, false discovery rates were estimated by permuting HLA or CMV assignments 20 times. In a later analysis, co-occurring TCRs were grouped using DBSCAN, with TCRdist sequence similarity added in when clustering inside HLA-allele-positive subsets. Co-occurrence clustering excluded repertoires with fewer than 30,000 or more than 120,000 public chains, plus five with anomalous nucleotide sharing. TCRdb obtained this table from immuneACCESS and retained in-frame rearrangements with V and J assigned. These tables miss some clones; where compared with another copy, unresolved V genes account for less than half of the shortfall, and the remainder is unexplained. D and trimming come from the DNA, and the V and J calls and clone size come from that table. Recorded for this sample are 150,000 to 180,000 clones; over 65% of them occurred a single time. Of the sample, about 2% is held by the ten largest clones.

The CDR3 numbers 14 residues from cysteine through phenylalanine. Of all the DNA, just the CDR3 is kept, 42 bases in frame from base 1. CDR1 and CDR2 (SGHRS, YFSETQ) derive from the germline V gene. V gives up 5 bases and J gives up 0 bases, and the segment between their germline ends measures 9 bases. The sequence came from a man aged 25-45 years in good health and CMV-seronegative. This receptor chain uses TRBV5-1 and TRBJ2-1, with a weak D call of TRBD2 (5 bases match). Sequencing input: PBMCs. The bases are TGCGCCAGCAGATGGGAGAGCTCCTACAATGAGCAGTTCTTC. Its translation reads: CASRWESSYNEQFF.